The 26 T cell receptor beta chains reported below all come from one sample, sequenced in a study of T cell repertoires in cytomegalovirus infection. TCRdb re-called the reads through MiXCR, storing one row per CDR3 protein. The sample has 110,000 to 150,000 distinct CDR3 sequences, about 32% seen once. The antigens for these receptors are not known. The sequenced sample was CD8+ T cells from cultured PBMCs, obtained from culture after CMV antigen stimulation. The receptors stem from a human donor in good health (CMV status not recorded). Some clones in this sample may be carry-over from other donors' samples.

This clonotype was observed a handful of times. The V gene is TRBV2, the J gene TRBJ1-1; D gene unclear. With 6 bases removed from V and 6 bases from J, the gap between germline ends came to 8 bases. The CDR3 consists of 11 residues. Germline CDR1 and CDR2: SNHLY and FYNNEI. The CDR3 reads CASSQESEAFF. The CDR3 DNA reads TGTGCCAGCAGCCAGGAATCTGAAGCTTTCTTT.

The chain recombines TRBV7-3 with TRBJ2-3, with 9 positions matching TRBD2. CDR1 and CDR2 (germline): SGHTA, FQGTGA. The CDR3 loop spans 16 amino acids. J gave up 6 bases and V 5 bases, and 12 bases lay outside the gene matches. The CDR3, as DNA: TGTGCCAGCAGCATTAGCGGGGGCGCCTCCATGGATACGCAGTATTTT. Translating gives CASSISGGASMDTQYF.

This clonotype was seen more than once but under ten times. The chain is built from TRBV7-9 and TRBJ1-1; D might be TRBD1 (5 bases). The V end was cut by 3 bases, the J end by 7 bases, with 12 bases between. Germline V lookup: CDR1 SEHNR, CDR2 FQNEAQ (reference sequence). The CDR3 covers 13 residues. DNA for the CDR3: TGTGCCAGCAGCTTGGGGGACCAAATTGAAGCTTTCTTT. It codes for CASSLGDQIEAFF.

This clonotype counts as medium-sized (0.01 to 0.1%). Sequence at one end of the junction differs from germline and may be a read error. The rearrangement uses TRBV7-6 and TRBJ2-7; 7 bases are a match to TRBD1. The CDR3 length is 15 residues. CDR1 is SGHVS and CDR2 is FNYEAQ in the germline V gene. CDR3 bases: TGTGCCAGCAGCTTAAGGGACAGAACCTCCTCCGAGCAGTACTTC. This sequence encodes CASSLRDRTSSEQYF.

Regarding this clonotype: This may be a read error, as it is one base from a much larger clone. The chain is built from TRBV19 and TRBJ1-6; D might be TRBD1 (6 bases). With 4 bases removed from V and 1 base from J, the gap between germline ends came to 20 bases. CDR3 length: 19 amino acids. CDR1 is LNHDA and CDR2 is SQIVND in the germline V gene (reference sequence). The CDR3, as DNA: TGTGCCAGTAGTAGCCTCCTCGGGGGCCATCAATCCTATAATTCACCCCTCCACTTT. Protein: CASSSLLGGHQSYNSPLHF. Full variable domain (outside the CDR3, taken from reference TRBV19 and TRBJ1-6): DGGITQSPKYLFRKEGQNVTLSCEQNLNHDAMYWYRQDPGQGLRLIYYSQIVNDFQKGDIAEGYSVSREKKESFPLTVTSAQKNPTAFYLCASSSLLGGHQSYNSPLHFGNGTRLTVT.

This clonotype has at least ten counts. The chain couples TRBV7-7 to TRBJ2-2, with 9 bases aligning to TRBD1. Germline CDR1 is SSHAT and CDR2 is FNYEAQ (reference sequence). This CDR3 comprises 17 residues. With 4 bases clipped from V and 3 bases from J, the junction kept 9 bases outside the gene matches. CDR3 DNA: TGTGCCAGCAGCTCCCTGGGGGACAGGGAGGACACCGGGGAGCTGTTTTTT. Translating gives CASSSLGDREDTGELFF.

This clonotype was seen a handful of times. The chain is built from TRBV7-9 and TRBJ1-1; D gene unclear. Germline-derived CDR1 and CDR2 are SEHNR and FQNEAQ (reference sequence). Trimming pared 5 bases from V and 6 bases from J, leaving 13 bases between. CDR3 length equals 13 residues. CDR3 in amino acids: CASSGVFGAEAFF. CDR3 nucleotide sequence: TGTGCCAGCAGCGGAGTATTTGGCGCTGAAGCTTTCTTT.

This sequence joins TRBV4-1 and TRBJ1-2; 8 positions agree with TRBD1. J was trimmed by 0 bases and V by 4 bases; bases with no gene match: 4. CDR3 size: 15 residues. Germline V gives CDR1 MGHRA, CDR2 YSYEKL. CDR3 in DNA: TGCGCCAGCAGCCCGCAGGGGGCCTCTAACTATGGCTACACCTTC. Translation gives CASSPQGASNYGYTF.

This clonotype was found many times. The rearrangement uses TRBV12-3 or TRBV12-4 and TRBJ1-2, with 9 bases that match TRBD1. CDR3 length: 16 residues. Germline trimming cut 5 bases from V and 4 bases from J; bases unmatched to any gene: 11. CDR3: CASSLGGGQGAYGYTF. DNA for the CDR3: TGTGCCAGCAGTCTGGGGGGGGGACAGGGCGCCTATGGCTACACCTTC.

This clonotype was counted a few times. This chain links TRBV12-3 or TRBV12-4 with TRBJ2-7, with a weak D call TRBD2 (5 bases). The length of the CDR3 is 15 residues. The ends were cut back, 6 bases at V and 3 bases at J, with 18 bases in the middle. The CDR3 nucleotides read TGTGCCAGCAGCCGATCACGGGGAAGAGGCTACGAGCAGTACTTC. Translated, it gives CASSRSRGRGYEQYF.

As for this clonotype: At one boundary the junction diverges from the germline segment, which might be a read error. CDR3 in amino acids: CTSRPGGGTSGTDTQYF. CDR3 in DNA: TGTACCAGCCGACCCGGGGGGGGAACTAGCGGTACAGATACGCAGTATTTT. V and J are TRBV7-3 and TRBJ2-3; 8 bases match TRBD2. The CDR3 loop spans 17 amino acids. CDR1 SGHTA and CDR2 FQGTGA come from the germline V gene.

This clonotype was seen ten or more times. The chain joins TRBV7-6 to TRBJ2-3; a weak D match, TRBD2 (6 bases). V lost 4 bases, J lost 3 bases, and 11 bases lay in between. Germline V CDR1 and CDR2: SGHVS, FNYEAQ. CDR3 length: 14 residues. CDR3 sequence: CASSSLAGTDTQYF. In DNA, the CDR3 is TGTGCCAGCAGCTCTTTGGCGGGGACAGATACGCAGTATTTT.

CDR3 nucleotide sequence: TGTGCCAGCAGTATCGGGACAATCTACGAGCAGTACTTC. Its translation: CASSIGTIYEQYF. J is TRBJ2-7 and V is TRBV12-3 or TRBV12-4; D may be TRBD1 (6 bases). V gave up 5 bases and J gave up 3 bases, with 11 bases separating them. The CDR3 contains 13 residues.

The chain is built from TRBV7-4 and TRBJ2-6; D could derive from TRBD1 or TRBD2 (5 bases each). The germline V gene encodes CDR1 SGHVT and CDR2 SQSDAQ. The V gene lost 0 bases and the J gene lost 1 base, with 10 bases spanning the gap. This CDR3 comprises 17 residues. This CDR3 reads CASSLARGESGANVLTF. CDR3 nucleotide sequence: TGTGCCAGCAGCTTAGCGAGAGGGGAATCTGGGGCCAACGTCCTGACTTTC.

The CDR3 loop is CASSLNRVFMNTEAFF. Written as DNA, the CDR3 is TGTGCCAGCAGCTTGAACCGTGTATTCATGAACACTGAAGCTTTCTTT. V is TRBV7-2 and J is TRBJ1-1; D not certain. The CDR3 sequence is 16 residues long. Germline V lookup: CDR1 SGHTA, CDR2 FQGNSA. V was clipped by 3 bases and J by 0 bases, with 14 bases between them.

This clonotype was counted many times. This chain links TRBV27 with TRBJ2-7; a possible D gene is TRBD2 (6 bases). V was cut by 3 bases and J by 0 bases, with 15 bases left in between. Germline CDR1 reads MNHEY; CDR2 reads SMNVEV (reference sequence). CDR3 length equals 16 residues. The CDR3: CASSLSATGSSYEQYF. CDR3 DNA sequence: TGTGCCAGCAGTTTGTCGGCGACCGGGAGCTCCTACGAGCAGTACTTC.

V usage is TRBV19 and J usage is TRBJ1-5; 8 positions match TRBD1. This CDR3 is built from 13 residues. V gave up 6 bases and J gave up 4 bases; unmatched junction bases: 2. Germline V gene sequence: CDR1 LNHDA, CDR2 SQIVND (reference sequence). CDR3 DNA sequence: TGTGCCAGTAGGACAGGGGCTAATCAGCCCCAGCATTTT. This sequence encodes CASRTGANQPQHF.

With regard to this clonotype: This could be a read error, since a much larger clone is one nucleotide away. This chain uses TRBV10-3 with TRBJ2-2, with 7 bases fitting TRBD1. CDR1 is ENHRY, CDR2 SYGVKD, per germline. There are 15 residues in the CDR3. The CDR3 sequence: CAISPDRAGTGDLFF. The DNA of the CDR3 is TGTGCCATCAGCCCCGACAGGGCCGGCACCGGGGATCTGTTTTTT.

This clonotype was picked up a small number of times. The chain carries TRBV20-1 and TRBJ2-1; D unclear. The V gene lost 0 bases and the J gene lost 0 bases, with 12 bases spanning the gap. Germline V lookup: CDR1 DFQATT, CDR2 SNEGSKA (reference sequence). CDR3 length equals 16 residues. The CDR3 DNA reads as TGCAGTGCTAGAGATTTCAAGGGAATCTCCTACAATGAGCAGTTCTTC. Its protein product is CSARDFKGISYNEQFF.

This clonotype has just a few counts. The chain uses TRBV4-2 and TRBJ1-2, with a tentative D call TRBD1 (5 bases). The V end lost 0 bases, the J end lost 4 bases, and 6 bases lay between the germline ends. Germline CDR1 is LGHNA and CDR2 is YNFKEQ. The CDR3 totals 13 residues. DNA for the CDR3: TGTGCCAGCAGCCAAGACAGGGTCTATGGCTACACCTTC. This sequence encodes CASSQDRVYGYTF.

J is TRBJ2-1 and V is TRBV4-1, with 12 bases fitting TRBD2. J gave up 6 bases and V 0 bases, and 3 bases lay outside the gene matches. Germline V lookup: CDR1 MGHRA, CDR2 YSYEKL. CDR3 length: 16 amino acids. The chain's CDR3 is CASSQEASGGANEQFF. In DNA, the CDR3 is TGCGCCAGCAGCCAAGAGGCTAGCGGGGGGGCCAATGAGCAGTTCTTC.

This clonotype was seen more than once but under ten times. V usage is TRBV27 and J usage is TRBJ2-1, with a possible D match to TRBD1 (6 bases). V gave up 6 bases and J gave up 3 bases, with 18 bases separating them. Germline CDR1 MNHEY, CDR2 SMNVEV (reference sequence). The CDR3 extends over 16 amino acids. CDR3 region: CASSSATGPFYNEQFF. The CDR3 DNA reads as TGTGCCAGCAGCTCAGCGACAGGACCCTTCTACAATGAGCAGTTCTTC.

This clonotype showed up just a few times. V gene TRBV6-1 combines with J gene TRBJ1-3; 8 bases line up with TRBD1. The germline V gene has CDR1 MNHNS and CDR2 SASEGT. CDR3 size: 14 residues. V gave up 6 bases and J gave up 2 bases; unmatched junction bases: 3. Written as DNA, the CDR3 is TGTGCCAGCAGGAAACAGGGGGCTGGAAACACCATATATTTT. Encoded protein: CASRKQGAGNTIYF.

V is TRBV6-6 and J is TRBJ2-5; perhaps D is TRBD1 or TRBD2 (6 bases each). The germline V gene has CDR1 MNHNY and CDR2 SVGAGI (reference sequence). Trimming removed 6 bases from V and 2 bases from J, with 16 bases in between. The CDR3 covers 15 residues. CDR3 DNA sequence: TGTGCCAGCAGACTAGCTCGGGGGCCTCAAGAGACCCAGTACTTC. This codes for CASRLARGPQETQYF.

This clonotype appeared a few times. The chain is built from TRBV7-6 and TRBJ2-3, with D hard to call. This CDR3 region has 12 residues. Germline CDR1 SGHVS, CDR2 FNYEAQ. The V gene lost 5 bases and the J gene lost 2 bases, with 5 bases spanning the gap. The CDR3 loop reads CASSIFTDTQYF. The CDR3 DNA sequence: TGTGCCAGCAGCATCTTCACAGATACGCAGTATTTT.

The V gene is TRBV11-1, the J gene TRBJ2-1; 12 bases align to TRBD1. From germline, CDR1 is SGHAT and CDR2 FQDESV (reference sequence). The CDR3 has 15 residues. With V trimmed by 5 bases and J by 9 bases, 8 bases remained unmatched. As DNA, the CDR3 is TGTGCCAGCAGCGACCGGGACAGGGGGCATCGTGAGCAGTTCTTC. It translates to CASSDRDRGHREQFF.